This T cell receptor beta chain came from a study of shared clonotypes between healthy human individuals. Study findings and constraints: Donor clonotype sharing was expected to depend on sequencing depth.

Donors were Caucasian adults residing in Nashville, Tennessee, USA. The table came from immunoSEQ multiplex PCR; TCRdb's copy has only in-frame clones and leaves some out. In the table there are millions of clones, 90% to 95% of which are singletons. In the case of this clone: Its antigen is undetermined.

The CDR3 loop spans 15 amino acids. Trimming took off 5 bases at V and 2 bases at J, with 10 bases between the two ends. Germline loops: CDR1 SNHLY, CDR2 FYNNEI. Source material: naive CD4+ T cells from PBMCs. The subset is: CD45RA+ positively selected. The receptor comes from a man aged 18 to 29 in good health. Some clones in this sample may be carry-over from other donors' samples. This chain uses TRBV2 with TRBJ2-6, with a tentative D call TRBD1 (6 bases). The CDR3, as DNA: TGTGCCAGCAGTTACAGGGTAACTGGGGCCAACGTCCTGACTTTC. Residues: CASSYRVTGANVLTF.